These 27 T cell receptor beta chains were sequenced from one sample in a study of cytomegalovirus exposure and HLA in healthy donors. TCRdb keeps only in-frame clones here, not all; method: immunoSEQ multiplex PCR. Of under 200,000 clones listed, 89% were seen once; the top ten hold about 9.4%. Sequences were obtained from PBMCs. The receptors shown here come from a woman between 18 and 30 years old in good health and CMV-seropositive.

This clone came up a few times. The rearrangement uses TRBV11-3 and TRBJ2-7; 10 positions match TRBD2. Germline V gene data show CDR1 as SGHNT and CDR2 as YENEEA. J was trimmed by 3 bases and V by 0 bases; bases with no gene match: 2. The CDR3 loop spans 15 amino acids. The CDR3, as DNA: TGTGCCAGCAGCTTAGATCCTAGCGGGAGCTACGAGCAGTACTTC. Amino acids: CASSLDPSGSYEQYF.

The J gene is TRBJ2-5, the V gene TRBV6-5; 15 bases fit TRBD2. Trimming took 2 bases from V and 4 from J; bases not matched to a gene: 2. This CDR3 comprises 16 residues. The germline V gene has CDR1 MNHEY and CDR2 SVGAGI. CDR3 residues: CASSYRGLAGGETQYF. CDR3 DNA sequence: TGTGCCAGCAGTTACAGGGGACTAGCGGGAGGAGAGACCCAGTACTTC.

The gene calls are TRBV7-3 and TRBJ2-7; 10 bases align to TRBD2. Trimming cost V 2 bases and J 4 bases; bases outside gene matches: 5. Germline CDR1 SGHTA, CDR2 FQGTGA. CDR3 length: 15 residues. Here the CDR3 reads CASSLSLAGVYEQYF. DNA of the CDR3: TGTGCCAGCAGCTTATCTCTAGCGGGGGTATACGAGCAGTACTTC.

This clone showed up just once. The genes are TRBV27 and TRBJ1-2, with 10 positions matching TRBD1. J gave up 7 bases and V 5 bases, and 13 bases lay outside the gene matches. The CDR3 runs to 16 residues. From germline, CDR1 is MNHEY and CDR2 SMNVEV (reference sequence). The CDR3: CASSLDRDRGLFGYTF. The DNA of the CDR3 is TGTGCCAGCAGTCTCGACCGGGACAGGGGCCTATTTGGCTACACCTTC.

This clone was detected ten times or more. The CDR3 spells CASRVLAGALNEQFF. The CDR3 region has the DNA TGTGCCAGCAGGGTACTAGCGGGAGCACTCAATGAGCAGTTCTTC. This chain connects TRBV28 to TRBJ2-1, with 11 nucleotides matching TRBD2. The V gene's germline CDR1 is MDHEN and CDR2 SYDVKM. With 6 bases clipped from V and 6 bases from J, the junction kept 7 bases outside the gene matches. The CDR3 is 15 amino acids.

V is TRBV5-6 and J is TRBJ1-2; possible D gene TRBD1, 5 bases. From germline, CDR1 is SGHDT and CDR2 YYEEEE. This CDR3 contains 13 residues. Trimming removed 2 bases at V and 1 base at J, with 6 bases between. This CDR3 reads CASSFDSNYGYTF. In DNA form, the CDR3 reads TGTGCCAGCAGCTTCGACAGTAACTATGGCTACACCTTC. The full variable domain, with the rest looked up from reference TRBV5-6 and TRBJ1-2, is DAGVTQSPTHLIKTRGQQVTLRCSPKSGHDTVSWYQQALGQGPQFIFQYYEEEERQRGNFPDRFSGHQFPNYSSELNVNALLLGDSALYLCASSFDSNYGYTFGSGTRLTVV.

The CDR3 nucleotides are TGTGCCTGGGATCAGGGGACCAATCAGCCCCAGCATTTT. Translating it yields CAWDQGTNQPQHF. The chain is built from TRBV30 and TRBJ1-5; D is perhaps TRBD1 (6 bases). This CDR3 comprises 13 residues. The germline V gene encodes CDR1 GTSNPN and CDR2 SVGIG (reference sequence). Trimming took 5 bases from V and 3 from J, leaving 11 bases between them.

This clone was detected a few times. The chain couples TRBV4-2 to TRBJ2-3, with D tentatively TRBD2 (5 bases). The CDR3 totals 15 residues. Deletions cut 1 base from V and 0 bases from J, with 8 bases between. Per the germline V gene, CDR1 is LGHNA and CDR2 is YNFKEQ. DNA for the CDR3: TGTGCCAGCAGCCAAGCATGGACTAGCACAGATACGCAGTATTTT. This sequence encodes CASSQAWTSTDTQYF.

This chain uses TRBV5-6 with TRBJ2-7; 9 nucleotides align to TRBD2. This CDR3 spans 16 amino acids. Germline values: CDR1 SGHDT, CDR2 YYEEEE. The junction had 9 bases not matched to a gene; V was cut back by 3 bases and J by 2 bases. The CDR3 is CASSSDWTSATYEQYF. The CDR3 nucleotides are TGTGCCAGCAGCTCTGATTGGACTAGCGCGACCTACGAGCAGTACTTC.

CDR3 DNA sequence: TGTGCCAGCAGTGAACGCAGGGAAACCCCCTACGAGCAGTACTTC. It translates to CASSERRETPYEQYF. The V call is TRBV6-1, the J call TRBJ2-7, with D possibly matching TRBD1 (5 bases). Trimming took 2 bases from V and 2 from J, leaving 13 bases between them. The germline V gene has CDR1 MNHNS and CDR2 SASEGT. The CDR3 totals 15 residues.

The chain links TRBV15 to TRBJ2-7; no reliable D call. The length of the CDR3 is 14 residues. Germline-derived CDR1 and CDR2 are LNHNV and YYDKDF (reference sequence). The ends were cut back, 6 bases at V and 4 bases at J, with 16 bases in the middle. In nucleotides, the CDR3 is TGTGCCACCAGTTCGACAACCAGTTGGTACGAGCAGTACTTC. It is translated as CATSSTTSWYEQYF.

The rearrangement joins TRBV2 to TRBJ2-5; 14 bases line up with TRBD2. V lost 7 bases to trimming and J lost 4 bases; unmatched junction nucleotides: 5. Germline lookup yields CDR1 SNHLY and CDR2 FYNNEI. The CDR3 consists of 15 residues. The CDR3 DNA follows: TGTGCCAGCACCGGACTAGCGGGAGGTGGAGAGACCCAGTACTTC. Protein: CASTGLAGGGETQYF.

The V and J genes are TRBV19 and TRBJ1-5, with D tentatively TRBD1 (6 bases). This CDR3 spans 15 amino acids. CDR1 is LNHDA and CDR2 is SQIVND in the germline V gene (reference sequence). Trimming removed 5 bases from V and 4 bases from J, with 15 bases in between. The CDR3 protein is CASSAGGGPNQPQHF. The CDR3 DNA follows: TGTGCCAGTAGTGCCGGGGGGGGGCCGAATCAGCCCCAGCATTTT.

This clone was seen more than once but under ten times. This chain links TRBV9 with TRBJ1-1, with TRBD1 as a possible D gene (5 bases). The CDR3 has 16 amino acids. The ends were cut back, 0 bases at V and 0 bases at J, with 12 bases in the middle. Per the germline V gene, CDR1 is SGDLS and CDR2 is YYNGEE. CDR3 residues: CASSVASQGVNTEAFF. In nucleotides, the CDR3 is TGTGCCAGCAGCGTAGCCTCTCAGGGCGTGAACACTGAAGCTTTCTTT.

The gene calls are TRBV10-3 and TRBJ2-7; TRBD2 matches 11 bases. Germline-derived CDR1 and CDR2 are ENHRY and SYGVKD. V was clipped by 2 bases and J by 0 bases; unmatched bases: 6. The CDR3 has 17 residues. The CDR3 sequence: CAISERLTSGSSYEQYF. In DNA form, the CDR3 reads TGTGCCATCAGTGAGAGGTTAACTAGCGGGAGCTCCTACGAGCAGTACTTC.

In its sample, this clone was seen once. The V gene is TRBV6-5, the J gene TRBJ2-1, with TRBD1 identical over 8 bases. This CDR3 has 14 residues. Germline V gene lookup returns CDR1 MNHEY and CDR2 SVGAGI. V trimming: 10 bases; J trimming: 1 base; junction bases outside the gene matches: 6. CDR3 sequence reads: CATGRTGSYNEQFF. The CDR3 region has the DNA TGTGCCACCGGCAGGACAGGGTCCTACAATGAGCAGTTCTTC.

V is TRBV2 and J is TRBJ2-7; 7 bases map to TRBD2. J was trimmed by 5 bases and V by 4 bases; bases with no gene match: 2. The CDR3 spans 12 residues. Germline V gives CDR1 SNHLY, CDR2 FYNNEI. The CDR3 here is CASSGSGDEQYF. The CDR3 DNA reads TGTGCCAGCAGTGGGAGCGGGGACGAGCAGTACTTC.

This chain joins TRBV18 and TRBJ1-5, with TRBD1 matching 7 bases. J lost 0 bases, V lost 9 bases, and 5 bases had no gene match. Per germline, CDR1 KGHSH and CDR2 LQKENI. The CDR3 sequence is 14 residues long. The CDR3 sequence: CARYDRDSNQPQHF. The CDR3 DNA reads TGTGCCAGATACGACAGGGATAGCAATCAGCCCCAGCATTTT.

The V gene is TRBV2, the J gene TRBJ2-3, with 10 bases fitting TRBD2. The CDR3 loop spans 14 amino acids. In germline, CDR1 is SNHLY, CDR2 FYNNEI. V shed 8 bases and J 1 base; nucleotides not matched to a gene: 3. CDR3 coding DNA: TGTGCCAGCCGACTAGCGGGCCGCACAGATACGCAGTATTTT. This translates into CASRLAGRTDTQYF. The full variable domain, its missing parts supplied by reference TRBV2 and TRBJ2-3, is EPEVTQTPSHQVTQMGQEVILRCVPISNHLYFYWYRQILGQKVEFLVSFYNNEISEKSEIFDDQFSVERPDGSNFTLKIRSTKLEDSAMYFCASRLAGRTDTQYFGPGTRLTVL.

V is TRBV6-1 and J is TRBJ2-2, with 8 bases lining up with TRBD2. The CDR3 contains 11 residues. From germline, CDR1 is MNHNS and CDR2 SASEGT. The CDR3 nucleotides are TGTGCTAGGCGGGGGGCCGGGGAGCTGTTTTTT. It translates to CARRGAGELFF.

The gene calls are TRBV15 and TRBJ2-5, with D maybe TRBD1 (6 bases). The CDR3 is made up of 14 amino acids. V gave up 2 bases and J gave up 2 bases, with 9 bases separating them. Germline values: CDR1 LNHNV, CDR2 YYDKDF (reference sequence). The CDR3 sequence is CATSRKTGQETQYF. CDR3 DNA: TGTGCCACCAGCAGAAAGACAGGTCAAGAGACCCAGTACTTC.

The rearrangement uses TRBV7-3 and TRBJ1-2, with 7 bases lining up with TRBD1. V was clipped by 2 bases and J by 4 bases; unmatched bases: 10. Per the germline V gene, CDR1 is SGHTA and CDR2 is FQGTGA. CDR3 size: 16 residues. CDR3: CASSLGGAQGSYGYTF. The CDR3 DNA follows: TGTGCCAGCAGCTTAGGGGGAGCACAGGGGAGCTATGGCTACACCTTC.

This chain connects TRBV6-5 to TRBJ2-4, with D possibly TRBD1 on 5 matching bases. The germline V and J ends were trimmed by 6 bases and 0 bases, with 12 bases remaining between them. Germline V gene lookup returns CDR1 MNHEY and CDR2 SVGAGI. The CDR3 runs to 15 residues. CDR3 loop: CASSRSRVAKNIQYF. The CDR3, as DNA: TGTGCCAGCAGCCGAAGCAGGGTAGCCAAAAACATTCAGTACTTC.

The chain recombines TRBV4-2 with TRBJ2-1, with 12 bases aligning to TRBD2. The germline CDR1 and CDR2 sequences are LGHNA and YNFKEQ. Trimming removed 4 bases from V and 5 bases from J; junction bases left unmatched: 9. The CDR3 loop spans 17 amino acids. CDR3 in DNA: TGTGCCAGCAGCCGGAACAATCTAGCGGGAGGGAACAATGAGCAGTTCTTC. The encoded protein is CASSRNNLAGGNNEQFF.

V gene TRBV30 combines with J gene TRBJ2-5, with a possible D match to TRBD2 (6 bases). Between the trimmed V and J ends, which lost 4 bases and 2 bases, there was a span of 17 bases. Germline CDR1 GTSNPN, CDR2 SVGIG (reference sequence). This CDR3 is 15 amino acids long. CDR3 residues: CAWNAARGGQETQYF. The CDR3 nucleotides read TGTGCCTGGAACGCAGCGCGGGGTGGTCAAGAGACCCAGTACTTC.

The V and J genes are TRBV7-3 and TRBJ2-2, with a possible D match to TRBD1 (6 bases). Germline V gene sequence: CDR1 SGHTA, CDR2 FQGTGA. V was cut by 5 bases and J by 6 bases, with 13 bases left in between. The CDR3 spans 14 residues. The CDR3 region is CASSTGTPSGELFF. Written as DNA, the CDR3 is TGTGCCAGCAGCACAGGGACACCCTCCGGGGAGCTGTTTTTT.

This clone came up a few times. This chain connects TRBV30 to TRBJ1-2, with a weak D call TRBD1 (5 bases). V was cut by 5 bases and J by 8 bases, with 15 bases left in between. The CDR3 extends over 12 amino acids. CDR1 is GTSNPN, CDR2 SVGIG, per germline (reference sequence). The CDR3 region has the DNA TGTGCCTGGGGGAGGGGCCCAATCGGCTACACCTTC. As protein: CAWGRGPIGYTF.